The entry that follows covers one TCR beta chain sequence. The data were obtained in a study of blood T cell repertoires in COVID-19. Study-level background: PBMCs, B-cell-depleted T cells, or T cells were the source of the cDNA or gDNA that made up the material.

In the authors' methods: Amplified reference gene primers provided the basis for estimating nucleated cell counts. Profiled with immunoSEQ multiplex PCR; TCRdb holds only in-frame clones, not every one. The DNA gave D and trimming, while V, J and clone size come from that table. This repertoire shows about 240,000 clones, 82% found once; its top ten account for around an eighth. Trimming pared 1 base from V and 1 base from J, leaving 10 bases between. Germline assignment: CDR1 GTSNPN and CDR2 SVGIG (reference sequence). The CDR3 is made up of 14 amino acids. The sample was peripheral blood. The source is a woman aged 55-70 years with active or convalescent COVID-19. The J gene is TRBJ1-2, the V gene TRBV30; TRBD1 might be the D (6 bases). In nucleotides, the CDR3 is TGTGCCTGGAGTGCAGTAGGGGGTAACTATGGCTACACCTTC. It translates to CAWSAVGGNYGYTF. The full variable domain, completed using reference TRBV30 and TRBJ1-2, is SQTIHQWPATLVQPVGSPLSLECTVEGTSNPNLYWYRQAAGRGLQLLFYSVGIGQISSEVPQNLSASRPQDRQFILSSKKLLLSDSGFYLCAWSAVGGNYGYTFGSGTRLTVV.